Listed below are T cell receptor beta chains from one sample, sequenced in a study of shared clonotypes between healthy human individuals. Assay: immunoSEQ multiplex PCR; the TCRdb copy retains only in-frame clones and omits some. The sample records approximately 740,000 clones, almost 95% being singletons. The specimen sequenced was naive CD8+ T cells sorted from blood. The receptors here all came from a man younger than 40 in good health. Each CDR3 is given with its conserved first and last residue. Each record gives: D gene, clone size, J gene, V gene, CDR3 DNA, CDR3 protein. The D gene is left open where the match is weak. Clone size is shown for a subset of rows, as once, few, many or a class of expanded clone.

-,-,TRBJ2-1,TRBV9,TGTGCCAGCAGCGAGGGCGCATCAACTCAGCCCCCACATGAGCAGTTCTTC,CASSEGASTQPPHEQFF
-,-,TRBJ2-7,TRBV27,TGTGCCAGCAGTTCACAGACAAACTCCTACGAGCAGTACTTC,CASSSQTNSYEQYF
-,once,TRBJ2-2,TRBV4-1,TGCGCCAGCAGCCAAGCGAGGGGGGACACCGGGGAGCTGTTTTTT,CASSQARGDTGELFF
-,-,TRBJ1-1,TRBV7-3,TGTGCCAGCAGCTTAGCCAAGAACACTGAAGCTTTCTTT,CASSLAKNTEAFF
TRBD2,-,TRBJ2-3,TRBV5-6,TGTGCCAGCAGCTTAGGCGTCGCGGGAGGAACGAGGACAGATACGCAGTATTTT,CASSLGVAGGTRTDTQYF
-,-,TRBJ1-1,TRBV29-1,TGCAGCGTTGGCCCCTCGACAGCCAACACTGAAGCTTTCTTT,CSVGPSTANTEAFF
TRBD1,-,TRBJ1-1,TRBV5-4,TGTGCCAGCAGCCCCTCCGGGACAGGGGGTCCTGAAGCTTTCTTT,CASSPSGTGGPEAFF
-,once,TRBJ2-4,TRBV25-1,TGTGCCAGCAGTACGCCGGGGCAGAAAAACATTCAGTACTTC,CASSTPGQKNIQYF
-,-,TRBJ2-7,TRBV4-1,TGCGCCAGCAGCCATAAAGTATCGACCTACGAGCAGTACTTC,CASSHKVSTYEQYF
-,-,TRBJ2-7,TRBV27,TGTGCCAGCAGTTTAAGGCAGGGGGGCTACGAGCAGTACTTC,CASSLRQGGYEQYF
-,-,TRBJ2-1,TRBV29-1,TGCAGCGTTGAGGGCGGATACAATGAGCAGTTCTTC,CSVEGGYNEQFF
TRBD1,-,TRBJ2-7,TRBV29-1,TGCAGCGTTGACGGGACAGGGGAAGGACCAAACTCCTACGAGCAGTACTTC,CSVDGTGEGPNSYEQYF
TRBD2,-,TRBJ2-1,TRBV15,TGTGCCTCCCAGGGAAAAAGCGGGAGTCTCGATGAGCAGTTCTTC,CASQGKSGSLDEQFF
TRBD1,-,TRBJ1-2,TRBV2,TGTGCCAGCACCGGACAGGGGAAGATTGGCTACACCTTC,CASTGQGKIGYTF
TRBD1,-,TRBJ1-1,TRBV7-9,TGTGCCAGCAGCTTAGAAACAGGGGGAACTGAAGCTTTCTTT,CASSLETGGTEAFF
-,once,TRBJ2-5,TRBV7-9,TGTGCCAGCAGCCGATATGAGGGAGGTTTCAGTGAGACCCAGTACTTC,CASSRYEGGFSETQYF
TRBD2,-,TRBJ2-1,TRBV11-2,TGTGCCAGCAGCTTATACGCGGGAGATGAGCAGTTCTTC,CASSLYAGDEQFF
TRBD2,-,TRBJ2-7,TRBV9,TGTGCCAGCAGCGTAACGGGACTAGCTCTCGAGCAGTACTTC,CASSVTGLALEQYF
TRBD2,-,TRBJ2-7,TRBV9,TGTGCCAGCAGCGTAGCTGCGGGGGTCGGCTACGAGCAGTACTTC,CASSVAAGVGYEQYF
-,-,TRBJ2-7,TRBV30,TGTGCCTGGAGTCTCAGATCCCACGAGCAGTACTTC,CAWSLRSHEQYF
-,-,TRBJ2-1,TRBV14,TGTGCCAGCAGCCCCCCAAATATCAATGAGCAGTTCTTC,CASSPPNINEQFF
TRBD2,-,TRBJ2-1,TRBV7-9,TGTGCCAGCAGCCCTACCACCGGGACTAGCGGTTACGATGAGCAGTTCTTC,CASSPTTGTSGYDEQFF
TRBD2,-,TRBJ2-2,TRBV10-3,TGTGCCATCAGTAGATCTAGCGGAGTCAACACCGGGGAGCTGTTTTTT,CAISRSSGVNTGELFF
-,-,TRBJ1-1,TRBV10-2,TGCGCCAGCACCAAAATGGGAACAGGGTGGGAAACTGAAGCTTTCTTT,CASTKMGTGWETEAFF
TRBD2,-,TRBJ2-7,TRBV7-3,TGTGCCAGCAGCTCCTACCTGGCGCTAGCGGGACTCTCCTACGAGCAGTACTTC,CASSSYLALAGLSYEQYF
TRBD1,once,TRBJ2-1,TRBV5-8,TGTGCCAGCAGTAGGGGGCGGTTATTCCCCTACAATGAGCAGTTCTTC,CASSRGRLFPYNEQFF
TRBD1,-,TRBJ1-1,TRBV19,TGTGCCAGTAGTTTACGGACAGGGTCGAACACTGAAGCTTTCTTT,CASSLRTGSNTEAFF
TRBD2,-,TRBJ2-2,TRBV11-2,TGTGCCAGCAGCTTAAGGACTAGCGGAGCGAACACCGGGGAGCTGTTTTTT,CASSLRTSGANTGELFF
TRBD2,-,TRBJ2-3,TRBV10-3,TGTGCCATCAGTGCCGGGACTAGCAAGACGGATACGCAGTATTTT,CAISAGTSKTDTQYF
TRBD2,-,TRBJ2-7,TRBV10-1,TGCGCCAGCAGTGAGGGCCTAGCGGGAGGTCCCACCTACGAGCAGTACTTC,CASSEGLAGGPTYEQYF
-,-,TRBJ2-1,TRBV29-1,TGCAGCGTTGAAAGAGGAATCAATGAGCAGTTCTTC,CSVERGINEQFF
-,-,TRBJ2-1,TRBV9,TGTGCCAGCAGCGTAGAGGTGGGCCGAGGGTCCTACAATGAGCAGTTCTTC,CASSVEVGRGSYNEQFF
TRBD1,-,TRBJ1-5,TRBV29-1,TGCAGCGTTCAGGGGGCCGGCGCCAATCAGCCCCAGCATTTT,CSVQGAGANQPQHF
-,-,TRBJ1-1,TRBV27,TGTGCCAGCAGTTTATATGCAGGGATGGGAGCTTTCTTT,CASSLYAGMGAFF
-,-,TRBJ1-2,TRBV9,TGTGCCAGCAGCGCCCAGGGGAGGACTGACTATGGCTACACCTTC,CASSAQGRTDYGYTF
-,-,TRBJ2-7,TRBV11-2,TGTGCCAGCAGCTTAGGGACGCTTTACGAGCAGTACTTC,CASSLGTLYEQYF
-,-,TRBJ2-3,TRBV7-9,TGTGCCAGCAGCCGCACGTACACAGATACGCAGTATTTT,CASSRTYTDTQYF
TRBD2,-,TRBJ2-7,TRBV9,TGTGCCAGCAGCCTAAGAAGCGGGACGGTCTACGAGCAGTACTTC,CASSLRSGTVYEQYF
TRBD2,-,TRBJ2-1,TRBV27,TGTGCCAGCAGTTTACGGGGGGGTCCGAATGAGCAGTTCTTC,CASSLRGGPNEQFF
-,-,TRBJ2-1,TRBV10-2,TGCGCCAGCAGTGTTGGCGGGGCACCCTACAATGAGCAGTTCTTC,CASSVGGAPYNEQFF
-,-,TRBJ2-7,TRBV15,TGTGCCACCAGCAGAGATCGAGGCGAGCAGTACTTC,CATSRDRGEQYF
-,-,TRBJ2-2,TRBV11-2,TGTGCCAGCAGCTTAGGTCTCAGCTTAACCGGGGAGCTGTTTTTT,CASSLGLSLTGELFF